Listed below are T cell receptor beta chains from one sample, sequenced in a study of T-cell memory formation after mild COVID-19. One entry per CDR3 protein results from TCRdb running MiXCR on the 5' RACE reads. The sample carries about 470,000 distinct CDR3 sequences, approximately 25% recorded once. Sample: PBMCs or a T cell subset sorted from them (not recorded which). The source of these receptors is an adult woman who had mild COVID-19 (a few samples of this study predate the infection). Cell type and time point are not known. The CDR3 runs from the conserved cysteine through the conserved F or W. Fields, in order: D gene, clone size, J gene, CDR3 length, V gene, CDR3 DNA, CDR3 protein. A D gene is named only where the DNA matches it firmly. Size is stated for part of the rows, as once, few or many counts, or as a class when the clone is expanded.

TRBD2	few	TRBJ2-1	17	TRBV4-1	TGCGCCAGCAGCCAAGAAAAACTAGCGGAACTAGACAATGAGCAGTTCTTC	CASSQEKLAELDNEQFF
-	-	TRBJ1-1	16	TRBV4-2	TGTGCCAGCAGCCCCGAGTGGGGCCTTTGGAACACTGAAGCTTTCTTT	CASSPEWGLWNTEAFF
TRBD1	few	TRBJ2-3	13	TRBV20-1	TGCAGTGCAGGTCCCGACAGGGCAGATACGCAGTATTTT	CSAGPDRADTQYF
TRBD1	-	TRBJ1-2	15	TRBV5-6	TGTGCCAGCAGCTTTCCGGGACAGGGGGCCTATGGCTACACCTTC	CASSFPGQGAYGYTF
TRBD2	few	TRBJ2-4	14	TRBV6-2/TRBV6-3	TGTGCCAGCAGAGAGACTAGCGTCGTTCACATTCAGTACTTC	CASRETSVVHIQYF
TRBD1	-	TRBJ2-5	15	TRBV7-2	TGTGCCAGCAGCAGCCTACAGGGGCCGCGGGAGACCCAGTACTTC	CASSSLQGPRETQYF
TRBD2	-	TRBJ2-7	15	TRBV6-5	TGTGCCAGCAGTACCAGCGGGAGGGCAAACTACGAGCAGTACTTC	CASSTSGRANYEQYF
-	few	TRBJ1-1	16	TRBV7-2	TGTGCCAGCAGCTTAGATTTTGACAGCTTAGTTTCTGAAGCTTTCTTT	CASSLDFDSLVSEAFF
-	-	TRBJ1-6	15	TRBV6-5	TGTGCCAGCAGTTACTCGGGGCCCTATAATTCACCCCTCCACTTT	CASSYSGPYNSPLHF
TRBD1	-	TRBJ1-1	12	TRBV2	TGTGCCAGCAGTAGACAGGGTTTCGAAGCTTTCTTT	CASSRQGFEAFF
TRBD1	-	TRBJ2-4	16	TRBV20-1	TGCAGTGCTAGCCCGGGACAGGGGGCTCTTTGGAACATTCAGTACTTC	CSASPGQGALWNIQYF
-	few	TRBJ2-6	16	TRBV5-1	TGCGCCAGCAGCCCCAATAGGAGGTCTGGGGCCAACGTCCTGACTTTC	CASSPNRRSGANVLTF
-	few	TRBJ1-1	13	TRBV7-9	TGTGCCAGCAGCCCCTATGGGGGGAATGAAGCTTTCTTT	CASSPYGGNEAFF
-	few	TRBJ2-7	16	TRBV21-1	TGTGCCAGCAGCAAATACGTAGCGGGCCGTAGGGACGAGCAGTACTTC	CASSKYVAGRRDEQYF
-	few	TRBJ2-1	16	TRBV7-9	TGTGCCAGCAGCTTGGCGGGGGCCCTAGACAGGAATGAGCAGTTCTTC	CASSLAGALDRNEQFF
TRBD1	few	TRBJ1-5	14	TRBV12-3/TRBV12-4	TGTGCCAGCAGTCAGACAGGGAGGGATCAGCCCCAGCATTTT	CASSQTGRDQPQHF
TRBD1	few	TRBJ2-7	14	TRBV7-2	TGTGCCAGCAGCACCCGGACAGGGGCCTACGAGCAGTACTTC	CASSTRTGAYEQYF
TRBD1	-	TRBJ1-2	16	TRBV5-1	TGCGCCAGCAGCTCGAGCCGACAGGGTCGGAACTATGGCTACACCTTC	CASSSSRQGRNYGYTF
TRBD1	-	TRBJ2-2	16	TRBV18	TGTGCCAGCTCACGTCGACAGGGGTCGGGCACCGGGGAGCTGTTTTTT	CASSRRQGSGTGELFF
TRBD1	-	TRBJ1-2	14	TRBV28	TGTGCCAGCCGTCCGGGACAGAGGGAGTATGGCTACACCTTC	CASRPGQREYGYTF
TRBD1	-	TRBJ2-7	15	TRBV6-5	TGTGCCAGCAGAACCCTGACAGGGGGAAACAACGAGCAGTACTTC	CASRTLTGGNNEQYF
TRBD2	-	TRBJ2-3	16	TRBV27	TGTGCCAGCAGTTTATCCGGCGGGAGGCGACCAGATACGCAGTATTTT	CASSLSGGRRPDTQYF
TRBD1	few	TRBJ1-5	18	TRBV6-6	TGTGCCAGCAGCCCACTCCAAATGACAGGGTTTAGCAATCAGCCCCAGCATTTT	CASSPLQMTGFSNQPQHF
TRBD2	-	TRBJ2-4	16	TRBV13	TGTGCCAGCAGCTCTAGCGGGATACGGGTCAAAAACATTCAGTACTTC	CASSSSGIRVKNIQYF
-	-	TRBJ1-4	15	TRBV12-3/TRBV12-4	TGTGCCAGCAGTTGGCGGGGGAAAGTGAATGAAAAACTGTTTTTT	CASSWRGKVNEKLFF
-	few	TRBJ1-1	13	TRBV18	TGTGCCAGCTCACAAAGCAGTGGAAGTGAAGCTTTCTTT	CASSQSSGSEAFF
-	few	TRBJ1-2	16	TRBV7-7	TGTGCCAGCAGCTTAAGGAGGGCAGGGGCACACTATGGCTACACCTTC	CASSLRRAGAHYGYTF
-	-	TRBJ2-7	15	TRBV4-1	TGCGCCAGCAGCCAAGAGACAGGACATTCCTACGAGCAGTACTTC	CASSQETGHSYEQYF
-	medium-sized	TRBJ2-7	13	TRBV11-2	TGTGCCAGCAGCTTAGGACAGCCCTACGAGCAGTACTTC	CASSLGQPYEQYF
-	many	TRBJ2-5	13	TRBV20-1	TGCAGTGCTATCCCAGCGGGTAAAGAGACCCAGTACTTC	CSAIPAGKETQYF
TRBD2	once	TRBJ2-1	16	TRBV5-1	TGCGCCAGCAGCTTGAATAGCGGGAGCGGCTACAATGAGCAGTTCTTC	CASSLNSGSGYNEQFF
-	-	TRBJ2-1	15	TRBV5-1	TGCGCCAGCAGCCCGCACAGGGTGGACTACAATGAGCAGTTCTTC	CASSPHRVDYNEQFF
-	few	TRBJ2-7	15	TRBV10-3	TGTGCCATCAGTGTACAAGCCCCGACAGCCTACGAGCAGTACTTC	CAISVQAPTAYEQYF